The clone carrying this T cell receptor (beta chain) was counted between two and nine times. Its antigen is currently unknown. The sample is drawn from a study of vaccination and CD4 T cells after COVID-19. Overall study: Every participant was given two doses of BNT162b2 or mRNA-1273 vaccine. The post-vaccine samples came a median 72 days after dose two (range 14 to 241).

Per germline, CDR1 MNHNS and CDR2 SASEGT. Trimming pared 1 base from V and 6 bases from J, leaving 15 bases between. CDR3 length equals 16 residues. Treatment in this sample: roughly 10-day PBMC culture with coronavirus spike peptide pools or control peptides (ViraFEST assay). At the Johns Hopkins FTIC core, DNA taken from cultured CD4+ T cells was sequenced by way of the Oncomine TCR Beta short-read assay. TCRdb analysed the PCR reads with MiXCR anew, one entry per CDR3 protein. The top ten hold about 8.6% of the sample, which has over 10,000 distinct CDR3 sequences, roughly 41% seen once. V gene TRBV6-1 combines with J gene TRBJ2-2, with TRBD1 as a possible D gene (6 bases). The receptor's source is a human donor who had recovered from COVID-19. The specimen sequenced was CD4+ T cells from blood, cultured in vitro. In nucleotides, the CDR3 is TGTGCCAGCAGTGAAGTGTCAGGGGTAGTCCCCGGGGAGCTGTTTTTT. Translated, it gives CASSEVSGVVPGELFF.